This T cell receptor beta chain was recorded in a study of CD8 T cells in Susac syndrome. A quantity of 0.5 to 1 ug RNA underwent reverse transcription using random hexamers. The CDR3 of TCR beta was amplified by immunoSEQ multiplex PCR across 54 Vbeta and 13 Jbeta. From the immunoSEQ multiplex PCR reads, TCRdb called clonotypes with MiXCR, one entry per CDR3 protein. The sample records 90,000 to 150,000 distinct CDR3 sequences, roughly 94% being singletons. The CDR3 is 14 amino acids. V lost 6 bases, J lost 5 bases, and 4 bases stayed unmatched. The germline V gene encodes CDR1 MNHEY and CDR2 SVGAGI. The authors carried out high-throughput sequencing of TCR beta. They applied it to CD8+ and CD4+ T cells obtained from blood. Healthy donors, matched for age and sex, constituted the control group. FACS enriched CD8+ TEMRA cells, while bulk CD8+ and CD4+ were negatively isolated.

The V call is TRBV6-5, the J call TRBJ2-7; 13 bases line up with TRBD2. The clonotype originates from a human donor in good health. The sequenced material came from CD4+ T cells from PBMCs. The CDR3 nucleotides are TGTGCCAGCAGGCCGGGACTAGCGGGAAACGAGCAGTACTTC. Translating it yields CASRPGLAGNEQYF.